The 16 T cell receptor beta chains below all came from one sample that was sequenced in a study of blood T cell repertoires in COVID-19. Sequencing was performed with immunoSEQ multiplex PCR; in TCRdb, only in-frame clones are kept and a portion is missing. Of some 130,000 clones in the sample, about 78% were seen once. Sequencing was carried out using peripheral blood. The receptor set was obtained from a man aged 60 to 69 who had recovered from COVID-19.

V is TRBV29-1 and J is TRBJ1-1, with 8 nucleotides matching TRBD1. The CDR3 is made up of 14 amino acids. From germline, CDR1 is SQVTM and CDR2 ANQGSEA. With 5 bases clipped from V and 4 bases from J, the junction kept 9 bases outside the gene matches. The CDR3 is CSVPHRGTGTEAFF. The CDR3 DNA is TGCAGCGTTCCCCACCGAGGGACAGGCACTGAAGCTTTCTTT.

The chain joins TRBV6-1 to TRBJ1-5; 10 positions match TRBD1. Germline loops: CDR1 MNHNS, CDR2 SASEGT. The CDR3 totals 15 residues. The J segment lost 6 bases and the V segment lost 1 base, leaving 3 bases of the junction unmatched. The CDR3 protein is CASSEGQGAAQPQHF. CDR3 DNA: TGTGCCAGCAGTGAAGGACAGGGGGCCGCTCAGCCCCAGCATTTT.

In this sample, this clone turned up a few times. The V call is TRBV21-1, the J call TRBJ1-3; the table's D gene call, TRBD1, was not cross checked with the DNA. TRBV21-1 is classified as a pseudogene. The CDR3 totals 16 residues. This CDR3 reads CASSKGPPGQGHTIYF. CDR3 DNA sequence: TGTGCCAGCAGCAAAGGCCCCCCGGGACAGGGCCACACCATATATTTT.

This clone was observed a single time. The chain uses TRBV5-1 and TRBJ2-3, with 8 bases identical to TRBD2. CDR3 length: 22 amino acids. V was pared by 0 bases and J by 3 bases, with 24 bases of the junction left unmatched. CDR1 and CDR2 from the germline V gene are SGHRS and YFSETQ. CDR3 residues: CASSLGGSGAFTPDRGTDTQYF. The CDR3, as DNA: TGCGCCAGCAGCTTGGGTGGTAGCGGGGCCTTCACCCCCGATCGAGGAACAGATACGCAGTATTTT. The complete variable domain, with remaining parts taken from reference TRBV5-1 and TRBJ2-3, reads KAGVTQTPRYLIKTRGQQVTLSCSPISGHRSVSWYQQTPGQGLQFLFEYFSETQRNKGNFPGRFSGRQFSNSRSEMNVSTLELGDSALYLCASSLGGSGAFTPDRGTDTQYFGPGTRLTVL.

The rearrangement links TRBV4-1 to TRBJ1-3; D uncertain. Germline CDR1 is MGHRA and CDR2 is YSYEKL. The CDR3 length is 13 residues. V shed 1 base and J shed 4 bases, with 5 bases lying between them. DNA for the CDR3: TGCGCCAGCAGCCAAGGTTCAGGAAACACCATATATTTT. This gives the protein CASSQGSGNTIYF.

The V call is TRBV28, the J call TRBJ1-5; 9 bases map to TRBD1. V lost 6 bases, J lost 5 bases, and 11 bases stayed unmatched. CDR1 is MDHEN and CDR2 is SYDVKM in the germline V gene. The CDR3 is made up of 16 amino acids. In nucleotides, the CDR3 is TGTGCCAGCAGGTCCACAGGGGGCAAATTGGATCAGCCCCAGCATTTT. It yields the protein CASRSTGGKLDQPQHF.

This clone has a handful of counts. This chain links TRBV6-5 with TRBJ2-3; D remains ambiguous. The CDR3 sequence is 15 residues long. Germline CDR1 is MNHEY and CDR2 is SVGAGI. Deletions cut 6 bases from V and 1 base from J, with 14 bases between. CDR3 sequence reads: CASRYAISGTDTQYF. Here the CDR3 DNA reads TGTGCCAGCAGATATGCTATATCGGGCACAGATACGCAGTATTTT.

V usage is TRBV30 and J usage is TRBJ2-7; D is perhaps TRBD1 (7 bases). This CDR3 is 13 amino acids long. Deletions cut 0 bases from V and 4 bases from J, with 10 bases between. Germline V lookup: CDR1 GTSNPN, CDR2 SVGIG (reference sequence). CDR3 in DNA: TGTGCCTGGAGTGTTTCAGGGGGGTACGAGCAGTACTTC. Amino acids: CAWSVSGGYEQYF.

The chain couples TRBV5-4 to TRBJ1-4, with a possible D match to TRBD1 (5 bases). With 1 base removed from V and 6 bases from J, the gap between germline ends came to 13 bases. The germline V gene has CDR1 SGHNT and CDR2 YYREEE (reference sequence). The CDR3 is 15 residues long. The CDR3 nucleotides are TGTGCCAGCAGCTTGAGCGGGGGTCGAGATGAAAAACTGTTTTTT. Translated: CASSLSGGRDEKLFF.

The V and J genes are TRBV19 and TRBJ2-7; TRBD1 matches 8 bases. J was trimmed by 3 bases and V by 4 bases; bases with no gene match: 8. Germline CDR1 is LNHDA and CDR2 is SQIVND (reference sequence). The CDR3 has 15 amino acids. In nucleotides, the CDR3 is TGTGCCAGTAGTAAAGGACAGGGTCGCGACTACGAGCAGTACTTC. Translating it yields CASSKGQGRDYEQYF.

The V gene is TRBV4-1, the J gene TRBJ2-3; tentatively, D is TRBD2 (6 bases). V lost 4 bases, J lost 0 bases, and 11 bases lay in between. Per germline, CDR1 MGHRA and CDR2 YSYEKL. The CDR3 spans 15 residues. CDR3 sequence (DNA): TGCGCCAGCAGCCTCGGTCGGGGGAGCACAGATACGCAGTATTTT. It encodes CASSLGRGSTDTQYF.

The V gene is TRBV27, the J gene TRBJ2-3, with a weak D call TRBD2 (5 bases). The CDR3 is made up of 15 amino acids. Trimming left V 5 bases short and J 9 bases short, with 21 bases between. Germline CDR1 is MNHEY and CDR2 is SMNVEV (reference sequence). The CDR3 reads CASSPTGFARNTQYF. The CDR3 region has the DNA TGTGCCAGCAGTCCGACGGGGTTCGCAAGGAACACGCAGTATTTT.

V and J are TRBV9 and TRBJ1-2, with TRBD1 matching over 7 bases. The CDR3 extends over 13 amino acids. Germline lookup yields CDR1 SGDLS and CDR2 YYNGEE. V trimming: 7 bases; J trimming: 3 bases; junction bases outside the gene matches: 6. The chain's CDR3 is CASRQGPYYGYTF. In DNA form, the CDR3 reads TGTGCCAGCCGACAGGGACCCTACTATGGCTACACCTTC. Filled out from reference TRBV9 and TRBJ1-2, the complete variable domain reads DSGVTQTPKHLITATGQRVTLRCSPRSGDLSVYWYQQSLDQGLQFLIQYYNGEERAKGNILERFSAQQFPDLHSELNLSSLELGDSALYFCASRQGPYYGYTFGSGTRLTVV.

V gene TRBV24-1 combines with J gene TRBJ1-2; TRBD1 aligns across 10 bases. The germline V gene encodes CDR1 KGHDR and CDR2 SFDVKD. This CDR3 has 16 residues. Trimming removed 3 bases from V and 3 bases from J; junction bases left unmatched: 6. CDR3 protein: CATSDITTGGHYGYTF. As DNA, the CDR3 is TGTGCCACCAGTGATATAACGACAGGGGGCCACTATGGCTACACCTTC.

The CDR3: CSVGMASGNTIYF. Here the CDR3 DNA reads TGCAGCGTTGGTATGGCCTCTGGAAACACCATATATTTT. The gene calls are TRBV29-1 and TRBJ1-3; D is unclear. The germline V gene encodes CDR1 SQVTM and CDR2 ANQGSEA. V was pared by 4 bases and J by 0 bases, with 7 bases between. CDR3 length: 13 amino acids.

The chain has TRBV5-4 and TRBJ2-1, with a tentative D call TRBD1 (5 bases). Germline CDR1 and CDR2: SGHNT and YYREEE (reference sequence). Trimming removed 6 bases from V and 5 bases from J, with 12 bases in between. The CDR3 has 13 residues. CDR3 region: CASTYKDNNEQFF. The DNA of the CDR3 is TGTGCCAGCACCTATAAGGACAACAATGAGCAGTTCTTC.